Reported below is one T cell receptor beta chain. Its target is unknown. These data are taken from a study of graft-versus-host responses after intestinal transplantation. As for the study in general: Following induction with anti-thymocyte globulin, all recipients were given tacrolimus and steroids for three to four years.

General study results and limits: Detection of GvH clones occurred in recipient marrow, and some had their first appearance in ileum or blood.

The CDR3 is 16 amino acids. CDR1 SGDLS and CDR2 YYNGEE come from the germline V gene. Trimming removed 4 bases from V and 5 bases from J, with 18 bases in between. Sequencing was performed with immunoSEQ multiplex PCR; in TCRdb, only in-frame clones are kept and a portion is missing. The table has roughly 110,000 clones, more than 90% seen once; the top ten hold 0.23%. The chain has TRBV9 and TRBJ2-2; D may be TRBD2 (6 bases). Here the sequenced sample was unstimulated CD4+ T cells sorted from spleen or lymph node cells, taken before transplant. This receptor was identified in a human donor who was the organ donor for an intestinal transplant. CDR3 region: CASSPPLALGTGELFF. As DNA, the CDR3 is TGTGCCAGCAGCCCCCCACTAGCCCTAGGGACCGGGGAGCTGTTTTTT.